The rows below give T cell receptor beta chains drawn from one sample of a study of blood T cell repertoires in COVID-19. Sequencing used immunoSEQ multiplex PCR; TCRdb keeps in-frame clones, though not all of them. The sample has more than 250,000 clones, roughly 91% seen once. What was sequenced was peripheral blood. The receptors come from a man aged 45-65 years with active or convalescent COVID-19. CDR3s include the opening cysteine and the closing phenylalanine or tryptophan. The D gene is left open where the match is weak. The size of a clone is reported for some rows only, either as once, few or many, or as a class for expanded clones.

V: TRBV29-1; J: TRBJ1-1; size: NA; D: NA; CDR3: CSGNQGSTEAFF; DNA: TGCAGCGGAAATCAGGGTTCCACTGAAGCTTTCTTT
V: TRBV10-1; J: TRBJ1-2; size: NA; D: TRBD1; CDR3: CASRSEDRGPDYGYTF; DNA: TGCGCCAGCCGGTCCGAGGACAGGGGGCCTGACTATGGCTACACCTTC
V: TRBV24-1; J: TRBJ2-4; size: NA; D: TRBD1; CDR3: CATSDRDREDKNIQYF; DNA: TGTGCCACCAGTGACAGGGACAGGGAAGACAAAAACATTCAGTACTTC
V: TRBV5-1; J: TRBJ2-1; size: NA; D: TRBD2; CDR3: CASSLRSSGNLEQFF; DNA: TGCGCCAGCAGCTTGAGGTCTAGCGGGAACCTTGAGCAGTTCTTC
V: TRBV7-2; J: TRBJ1-3; size: once; D: TRBD1; CDR3: CASSLAVAGGTGNTIYF; DNA: TGTGCCAGCAGCTTAGCGGTGGCAGGGGGAACTGGAAACACCATATATTTT
V: TRBV30; J: TRBJ1-5; size: NA; D: NA; CDR3: CAWSKDFASNQPQHF; DNA: TGTGCCTGGAGTAAGGACTTTGCTAGCAATCAGCCCCAGCATTTT
V: TRBV20-1; J: TRBJ2-4; size: once; D: TRBD2; CDR3: CSASQLGGSPYPKNIQYF; DNA: TGCAGTGCTAGTCAGTTAGGCGGGAGCCCCTACCCCAAAAACATTCAGTACTTC
V: TRBV3-1/TRBV3-2; J: TRBJ1-6; size: NA; D: TRBD1; CDR3: CASSSRDSGNSPLHF; DNA: TGTGCCAGCAGCTCCCGGGACAGTGGCAATTCACCCCTCCACTTT
V: TRBV15; J: TRBJ2-3; size: NA; D: TRBD1; CDR3: CATSTGQGADTQYF; DNA: TGTGCCACCAGCACCGGACAGGGAGCAGATACGCAGTATTTT
V: TRBV15; J: TRBJ1-2; size: NA; D: NA; CDR3: CATSRDAGNRAYGYTF; DNA: TGTGCCACCAGCAGAGATGCGGGGAATCGGGCTTATGGCTACACCTTC
V: TRBV30; J: TRBJ1-4; size: NA; D: NA; CDR3: CAWSVQISEKLFF; DNA: TGTGCCTGGAGTGTACAGATTTCCGAAAAACTGTTTTTT
V: TRBV9; J: TRBJ2-2; size: NA; D: TRBD1; CDR3: CASSERQGARTGELFF; DNA: TGTGCCAGCAGCGAACGTCAGGGGGCTCGCACCGGGGAGCTGTTTTTT
V: TRBV5-6; J: TRBJ1-2; size: NA; D: TRBD1; CDR3: CASSFRDRGANYGYTF; DNA: TGTGCCAGCAGCTTCCGGGACAGGGGTGCTAACTATGGCTACACCTTC
V: TRBV7-2; J: TRBJ2-3; size: NA; D: TRBD2; CDR3: CASSHSGGGSTDTQYF; DNA: TGTGCCAGCAGCCATAGCGGGGGGGGTAGCACAGATACGCAGTATTTT
V: TRBV9; J: TRBJ2-6; size: NA; D: NA; CDR3: CASSVRPGLSGANVLTF; DNA: TGTGCCAGCAGCGTTCGTCCCGGACTCTCTGGGGCCAACGTCCTGACTTTC
V: TRBV4-1; J: TRBJ1-3; size: NA; D: NA; CDR3: CASSHIRGDSGNTIYF; DNA: TGCGCCAGCAGCCACATACGGGGGGACTCTGGAAACACCATATATTTT
V: TRBV28; J: TRBJ1-5; size: NA; D: TRBD1; CDR3: CASRLQGLGPQHF; DNA: TGTGCCAGCAGGTTACAGGGGCTTGGGCCCCAGCATTTT
V: TRBV5-1; J: TRBJ2-5; size: NA; D: NA; CDR3: CASSLREGAAQETQYF; DNA: TGCGCCAGCAGCTTGCGGGAGGGGGCGGCCCAAGAGACCCAGTACTTC
V: TRBV5-4; J: TRBJ2-6; size: NA; D: NA; CDR3: CASSLGPGANVLTF; DNA: TGTGCCAGCAGCTTGGGGCCTGGGGCCAACGTCCTGACTTTC
V: TRBV30; J: TRBJ1-2; size: NA; D: NA; CDR3: CAWDTTGVGYTF; DNA: TGTGCCTGGGATACGACGGGAGTTGGCTACACCTTC
V: TRBV5-1; J: TRBJ1-5; size: NA; D: TRBD1; CDR3: CASSLSTGGDQPQHF; DNA: TGCGCCAGCAGCTTGTCGACAGGGGGCGATCAGCCCCAGCATTTT
V: TRBV5-1; J: TRBJ1-1; size: NA; D: NA; CDR3: CASSLGPRGRGAFF; DNA: TGCGCCAGCAGCTTGGGTCCCCGAGGGCGGGGAGCTTTCTTT
V: TRBV5-5; J: TRBJ2-7; size: NA; D: TRBD2; CDR3: CASSLVLAGGSGSYEQYF; DNA: TGTGCCAGCAGCTTGGTTCTAGCGGGAGGGTCGGGCTCCTACGAGCAGTACTTC
V: TRBV19; J: TRBJ2-4; size: once; D: TRBD2; CDR3: CASSSLLSKGRGNIQYF; DNA: TGTGCCAGTAGTAGCCTTCTATCCAAGGGGAGGGGAAACATTCAGTACTTC
V: TRBV9; J: TRBJ2-1; size: NA; D: TRBD2; CDR3: CASSGLAGQSNEQFF; DNA: TGTGCCAGCAGCGGCTTAGCGGGGCAGTCCAATGAGCAGTTCTTC
V: TRBV24-1; J: TRBJ1-5; size: NA; D: NA; CDR3: CATSDGGWGQGSNQPQHF; DNA: TGTGCCACCAGTGATGGGGGATGGGGCCAGGGGTCCAATCAGCCCCAGCATTTT
V: TRBV2; J: TRBJ2-5; size: NA; D: TRBD1; CDR3: CATRLDRGGQETQYF; DNA: TGTGCCACCAGGTTAGACAGGGGAGGACAAGAGACCCAGTACTTC
V: TRBV27; J: TRBJ2-3; size: NA; D: NA; CDR3: CASSLSRTANTDTQYF; DNA: TGTGCCAGCAGTTTATCGAGGACAGCGAACACAGATACGCAGTATTTT
V: TRBV19; J: TRBJ1-5; size: NA; D: NA; CDR3: CASSIARTGQPQHF; DNA: TGTGCCAGTAGTATAGCCCGTACGGGTCAGCCCCAGCATTTT
V: TRBV28; J: TRBJ1-2; size: NA; D: NA; CDR3: CASRALGGRYGYTF; DNA: TGTGCCAGCAGGGCTCTGGGGGGACGCTATGGCTACACCTTC
V: TRBV11-2; J: TRBJ1-6; size: NA; D: NA; CDR3: CASTPSSGSPLHF; DNA: TGTGCCAGCACCCCGTCCAGCGGATCACCCCTCCACTTT
V: TRBV30; J: TRBJ1-1; size: NA; D: NA; CDR3: CAWSVTPRANTEAFF; DNA: TGTGCCTGGAGTGTAACCCCGAGGGCGAACACTGAAGCTTTCTTT
V: TRBV6-5; J: TRBJ2-1; size: NA; D: NA; CDR3: CASSYGSVQDEQFF; DNA: TGTGCCAGCAGTTATGGCAGCGTCCAAGATGAGCAGTTCTTC
V: TRBV7-2; J: TRBJ1-1; size: NA; D: NA; CDR3: CASSLLGGGDVGTEAFF; DNA: TGTGCCAGCAGCTTACTTGGTGGGGGCGATGTGGGCACTGAAGCTTTCTTT